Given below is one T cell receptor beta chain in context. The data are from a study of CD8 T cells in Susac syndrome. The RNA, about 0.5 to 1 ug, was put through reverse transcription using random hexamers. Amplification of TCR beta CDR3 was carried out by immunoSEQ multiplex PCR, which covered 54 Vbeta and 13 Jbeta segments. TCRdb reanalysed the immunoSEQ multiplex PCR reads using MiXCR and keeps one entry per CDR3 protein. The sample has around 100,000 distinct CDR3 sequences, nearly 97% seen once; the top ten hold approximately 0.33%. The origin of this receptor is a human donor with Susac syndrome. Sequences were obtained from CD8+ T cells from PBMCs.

CDR3 in amino acids: CASSQTSADTGELFF. CDR3 nucleotides: TGCGCCAGCAGCCAAACTAGCGCGGACACCGGGGAGCTGTTTTTT. The rearrangement joins TRBV4-1 to TRBJ2-2; 7 bases line up with TRBD2. Germline V gene lookup returns CDR1 MGHRA and CDR2 YSYEKL. CDR3 length: 15 amino acids. J was trimmed by 3 bases and V by 2 bases; bases with no gene match: 3.